This TCR beta chain was sequenced in a study of high-grade serous ovarian cancer treatment subgroups (dated by TCRdb to the early 2020s). For the wider study: Sequencing yielded a mean of approximately 15,000 reads and under 7,500 unique TCR beta rearrangements per sample. The study examined TCR beta repertoires in high-grade serous ovarian cancer patients who were grouped under a laparoscopic triage algorithm by complete gross resection or by neoadjuvant chemotherapy response. The approximately 30-patient cohort included approximately 10 patients with no residual disease after primary surgery (R0), approximately 10 excellent NACT responders, and approximately 10 poor NACT responders. One primary tumor sample and two metastatic tumor samples were collected from each patient, for a total of 90 or so samples.

As for this clone: The antigen it binds to is not known. No qualities accompany the bases; no much larger clone lies one base away.

As encoded in the germline V gene (reference sequence), CDR1 is MNHEY while CDR2 is SMNVEV. Germline trimming amounts to 7 bases on V and 13 bases on J, with 21 as the count of junction bases outside the gene matches. From its cysteine to its phenylalanine, the CDR3 spans 15 amino acids. Solely the CDR3 DNA is kept, with 45 bases framed from the first base. Tumor samples were collected prior to definitive surgery or chemotherapy. Genomic DNA was extracted by the MD Anderson Biospecimen Extraction Resource, and TCR sequencing was done by the MD Anderson Cancer Genomics Laboratory. The approximately 98 tumor samples underwent high-throughput TCR profiling using ImmunoSEQ. In the original analysis: The repertoire diversity metrics included richness (unique productive sequences), clonality, evenness and relatedness, and the Bhattacharyya coefficient was used to measure similarity between samples. A sensitivity analysis excluded TCRs with fewer than two reads and gave consistent conclusions. TCRdb retrieved this table from immuneACCESS and kept in-frame rearrangements only. Not all clones are present; in checked studies, unresolved V genes account for under half, and no reason is known for the remainder. D and trimming come from the DNA, and the V and J calls and clone size come from that table. A total of approximately 36,000 clones appear in this sample, 79% of them only once. Of the sample, roughly 3% falls within the top ten clones.

Results the study describes overall, beyond this receptor: Repertoire similarity between tumors from the same patient ranged from roughly 0.095 to 0.8, while tumors from different patients showed almost no similarity. TCR clonal relatedness showed a positive correlation with neoantigen level and a trend toward positive correlation with copy number variation and mutation load from whole-genome sequencing. Because bulk tumor TCR sequencing provided no spatial information, insight into HGSC tumor complexity and diversity was limited. TCR repertoire analyses focused on CDR3; CDR1 and CDR2 were not analyzed.

This chain joins TRBV27 to TRBJ2-7; 8 of the junction bases match TRBD2. The clonotype originates from a human donor with high-grade serous ovarian cancer. Sequenced: tumor tissue. The CDR3 reads as follows: CASKREGLAGQAIYF. The nucleotide sequence reads as follows: TGTGCCAGCAAAAGAGAGGGGCTAGCGGGTCAAGCGATATACTTC.